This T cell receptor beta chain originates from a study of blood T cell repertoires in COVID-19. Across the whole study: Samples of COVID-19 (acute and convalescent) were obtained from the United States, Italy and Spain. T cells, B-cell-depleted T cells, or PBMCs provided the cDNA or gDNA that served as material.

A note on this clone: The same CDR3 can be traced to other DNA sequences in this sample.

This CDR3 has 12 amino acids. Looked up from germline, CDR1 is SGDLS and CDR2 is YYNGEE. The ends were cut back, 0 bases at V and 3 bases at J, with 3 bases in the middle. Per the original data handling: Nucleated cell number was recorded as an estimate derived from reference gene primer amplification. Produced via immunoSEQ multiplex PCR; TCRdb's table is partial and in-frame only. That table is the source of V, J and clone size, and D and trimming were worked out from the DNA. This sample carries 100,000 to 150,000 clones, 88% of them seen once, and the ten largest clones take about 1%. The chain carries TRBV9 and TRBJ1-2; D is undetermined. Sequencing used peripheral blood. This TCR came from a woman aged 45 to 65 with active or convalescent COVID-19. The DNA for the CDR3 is TGTGCCAGCAGCGTAGCGGACTATGGCTACACCTTC. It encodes CASSVADYGYTF.